This T cell receptor (beta chain) derives from a study of early stage breast cancer tumors. General study findings and limits: Compared with adjacent normal breast, tumors showed around 2.7-fold denser, more clonal T cells. Most shared enriched TCRB sequences were commonly generated ones.

This clone appeared once. Its specificity is unknown. Tumor samples used roughly 17-55 mg of diced tissue. Sequenced by immunoSEQ multiplex PCR; TCRdb stores in-frame clones only, minus some. The top ten hold roughly 14% of the sample, which has 9,000 to 13,000 clones, 75% to 85% seen once. Sequenced: breast tumor tissue. The sequence came from a person aged 70 to 85 with breast cancer.

In nucleotides, the CDR3 is TGTGCCAGCAGCACTGAGACAGGGGCCCAGGGATCACCCCTCCACTTT. This encodes CASSTETGAQGSPLHF. The rearrangement uses TRBV21-1 and TRBJ1-6; the table's D call, TRBD1, has no DNA check behind it. TRBV21-1 is tagged as a pseudogene. This CDR3 spans 16 amino acids.